This record looks at one T cell receptor beta chain sequence and its context. Sequencing was performed with immunoSEQ multiplex PCR; in TCRdb, only in-frame clones are kept and a portion is missing. The data hold roughly 240,000 clones, with roughly 79% observed a single time. This entry comes from a study of blood T cell repertoires in COVID-19. Study-level information: Researchers got acute and convalescent COVID-19 samples from the United States, Italy and Spain.

Trimming shortened V by 5 bases and J by 3 bases, and 20 bases separated the two germline ends. The germline CDR1 and CDR2 sequences are SGHAT and FQNNGV. CDR3 size: 16 residues. The origin of this receptor is a woman of 80 years or more with acute or convalescent COVID-19. The rearrangement uses TRBV11-2 and TRBJ2-7; no clear D. Material: peripheral blood. The CDR3 DNA reads TGTGCCAGCAGCCCCCTGCCGTCACTGGTAAACTACGAGCAGTACTTC. Its translation is CASSPLPSLVNYEQYF.